Below, 5 T cell receptor beta chains from the same sample are listed, as sequenced in a study of blood T cell repertoires in COVID-19. Repertoires were generated with immunoSEQ multiplex PCR, while TCRdb's copy carries only in-frame clones and drops some. The repertoire holds about 280,000 clones, with 65% to 90% as singletons. Sequenced input: peripheral blood. The receptors stem from a man aged 50 to 60 with active or convalescent COVID-19.

The chain couples TRBV6-6 to TRBJ2-1, with D uncertain. V shed 5 bases and J shed 8 bases, with 7 bases lying between them. This CDR3 has 11 residues. Germline CDR1 is MNHNY and CDR2 is SVGAGI (reference sequence). The CDR3 coding sequence is TGTGCCAGCAGTGTCGTCGATGAGCAGTTCTTC. This gives the protein CASSVVDEQFF.

This clone has only one observation. The chain has TRBV19 and TRBJ2-2; D not certain. Germline V CDR1 and CDR2: LNHDA, SQIVND (reference sequence). Trimming left V 6 bases short and J 1 base short, with 12 bases between. The CDR3 contains 15 residues. Written as DNA, the CDR3 is TGTGCCAGTAGCCCCACAGCATGGAACACCGGGGAGCTGTTTTTT. Encoded protein: CASSPTAWNTGELFF.

Notes on this clone: The sample holds other DNA sequences that translate to the same CDR3. This chain links TRBV2 with TRBJ2-5; D may be TRBD2 (6 bases). The V gene lost 6 bases and the J gene lost 2 bases, with 10 bases spanning the gap. The CDR3 is 13 amino acids. Germline V gene lookup returns CDR1 SNHLY and CDR2 FYNNEI. The CDR3 bases are TGTGCCAGCAGCCGGGACTCACAAGAGACCCAGTACTTC. Residues: CASSRDSQETQYF.

The chain links TRBV5-1 to TRBJ2-3; D not resolved. The CDR3 spans 14 residues. Trimming took off 2 bases at V and 2 bases at J, with 9 bases between the two ends. The germline V gene has CDR1 SGHRS and CDR2 YFSETQ. The CDR3 protein is CASSFQVSTDTQYF. CDR3 bases: TGCGCCAGCAGCTTTCAGGTTTCCACAGATACGCAGTATTTT.

V gene TRBV5-1 combines with J gene TRBJ2-2; a weak D match, TRBD1 (6 bases). CDR3 length equals 15 residues. Trimming shortened V by 4 bases and J by 5 bases, and 15 bases separated the two germline ends. Germline-derived CDR1 and CDR2 are SGHRS and YFSETQ. CDR3 sequence reads: CASSPMGAGTGELFF. The CDR3 nucleotides are TGCGCCAGCAGCCCCATGGGGGCAGGGACCGGGGAGCTGTTTTTT.